This passage covers 25 T cell receptor beta chains from one sample sequenced in a study of blood T cell repertoires in COVID-19. Generated by immunoSEQ multiplex PCR, the TCRdb table keeps only in-frame clones and is missing some. The sample lists over 250,000 clones; approximately 89% were seen once. Sequencing was performed on PBMCs or T cells enriched from blood (not recorded which). These receptors were obtained from an older woman who had recovered from COVID-19.

The chain employs TRBV3-1 (or the pseudogene TRBV3-2) and TRBJ1-1; the D is unclear. V gave up 4 bases and J gave up 0 bases, with 6 bases separating them. The CDR3 has 13 amino acids. Germline V gives CDR1 LGHDT, CDR2 YNNKEL (reference sequence). CDR3 coding DNA: TGTGCCAGCAGCCGTAATTTGAACACTGAAGCTTTCTTT. Translated: CASSRNLNTEAFF.

V and J are TRBV19 and TRBJ2-7; D possibly corresponds to TRBD1 (5 bases). CDR1 and CDR2 (germline): LNHDA, SQIVND (reference sequence). V lost 6 bases and J 2 bases, leaving 14 bases between the germline ends. CDR3 length equals 14 residues. CDR3 nucleotides: TGTGCCAGTAGCCCAGGGTCCCCTGCCTACGAGCAGTACTTC. It is translated as CASSPGSPAYEQYF.

This clone was detected once. The CDR3 bases are TGTGCCAGCAATAGCCAGCTTAATGAAAAACTGTTTTTT. This translates into CASNSQLNEKLFF. The chain recombines TRBV28 with TRBJ1-4; D ambiguous. Trimming took off 7 bases at V and 4 bases at J, with 10 bases between the two ends. CDR3 length equals 13 residues. Germline CDR1 is MDHEN and CDR2 is SYDVKM.

V usage is TRBV28 and J usage is TRBJ2-7; D is undetermined. The V and J ends lost 5 bases and 3 bases respectively, with 5 bases between them. This CDR3 has 11 amino acids. The germline V gene has CDR1 MDHEN and CDR2 SYDVKM. As DNA, the CDR3 is TGTGCCAGCAGTACATTCTACGAGCAGTACTTC. This gives the protein CASSTFYEQYF.

The chain couples TRBV19 to TRBJ2-1, with unresolved D. This CDR3 comprises 11 residues. V was clipped by 1 base and J by 8 bases, with 3 bases between them. Germline-derived CDR1 and CDR2 are LNHDA and SQIVND (reference sequence). In DNA form, the CDR3 reads TGTGCCAGTAGTATAGGAGATGAGCAGTTCTTC. As protein: CASSIGDEQFF.

The chain couples TRBV19 to TRBJ1-1, with TRBD1 identical over 8 bases. Germline V gene data show CDR1 as LNHDA and CDR2 as SQIVND (reference sequence). V dropped 6 bases and J dropped 1; count of bases not matched to a gene: 7. The CDR3 contains 15 residues. This CDR3 reads CASRPGTGSNTEAFF. CDR3 DNA: TGTGCCAGTAGACCCGGGACAGGTTCGAACACTGAAGCTTTCTTT.

This chain connects TRBV11-1 to TRBJ2-1, with TRBD1 identical over 10 bases. V was pared by 7 bases and J by 1 base, with 7 bases of the junction left unmatched. The length of the CDR3 is 16 residues. CDR1 SGHAT and CDR2 FQDESV come from the germline V gene (reference sequence). The CDR3 DNA reads as TGTGCCAGCATCAAGACAGGGGGCGTATCCTACAATGAGCAGTTCTTC. Translation gives CASIKTGGVSYNEQFF.

The CDR3 nucleotides are TGTGCCAGCAGTGGGACAGGGGTTCAGCCCCAGCATTTT. It codes for CASSGTGVQPQHF. The rearrangement links TRBV27 to TRBJ1-5; 10 bases are a match to TRBD1. Germline CDR1 reads MNHEY; CDR2 reads SMNVEV (reference sequence). Trimming took 5 bases from V and 6 from J; bases not matched to a gene: 1. CDR3 length: 13 residues.

V and J are TRBV5-1 and TRBJ2-7; 9 positions agree with TRBD1. The V gene end was trimmed by 4 bases and the J gene end by 6 bases; junction bases not matched to a gene: 8. Per the germline V gene, CDR1 is SGHRS and CDR2 is YFSETQ. The CDR3 consists of 14 residues. CDR3 DNA sequence: TGCGCCAGCAGCCCCGGGACAGGGAGCAGCGAGCAGTACTTC. Protein sequence: CASSPGTGSSEQYF.

The J gene is TRBJ1-1, the V gene TRBV19; the D is unclear. The CDR3 is 13 amino acids. Germline CDR1 is LNHDA and CDR2 is SQIVND (reference sequence). The V gene lost 5 bases and the J gene lost 4 bases, with 11 bases spanning the gap. The CDR3: CASSSQVRTEAFF. As DNA, the CDR3 is TGTGCCAGTAGTTCCCAGGTTCGCACTGAAGCTTTCTTT.

This clone has just one count. The chain employs TRBV29-1 and TRBJ1-2, with D perhaps matching TRBD1 (6 bases). Trimming stripped 8 bases from V and 2 bases from J, with 21 bases between. The germline CDR1 and CDR2 sequences are SQVTM and ANQGSEA. This CDR3 has 15 amino acids. The CDR3 region is CSSTRGGAGNYGYTF. In DNA form, the CDR3 reads TGCAGCTCCACCCGGGGGGGGGCGGGAAACTATGGCTACACCTTC.

This clone was counted only a few times. This chain uses TRBV7-6 with TRBJ2-2; 8 bases are a match to TRBD2. Germline CDR1 is SGHVS and CDR2 is FNYEAQ. The CDR3 runs 16 residues. J lost 8 bases, V lost 5 bases, and 13 bases had no gene match. The CDR3 DNA follows: TGTGCCAGCAGCATAACTAGCGGACCGGGGACAGGGGAGCTGTTTTTT. Translation: CASSITSGPGTGELFF.

The V and J genes are TRBV2 and TRBJ1-3; tentative D call: TRBD1 (5 bases). Germline loops: CDR1 SNHLY, CDR2 FYNNEI. The V gene lost 6 bases and the J gene lost 0 bases, with 15 bases spanning the gap. This CDR3 has 16 amino acids. In DNA form, the CDR3 reads TGTGCCAGCAGGATGGACACCTCGAGCTCTGGAAACACCATATATTTT. This sequence encodes CASRMDTSSSGNTIYF.

The gene calls are TRBV28 and TRBJ1-5; 11 bases fit TRBD1. The J segment lost 4 bases and the V segment lost 8 bases, leaving 4 bases of the junction unmatched. Per the germline V gene, CDR1 is MDHEN and CDR2 is SYDVKM. This CDR3 is 14 amino acids long. CDR3: CASGGDRGNQPQHF. In DNA, the CDR3 is TGTGCCAGCGGGGGGGACAGGGGGAATCAGCCCCAGCATTTT. The entire variable domain, with the rest obtained from reference TRBV28 and TRBJ1-5, is as follows: DVKVTQSSRYLVKRTGEKVFLECVQDMDHENMFWYRQDPGLGLRLIYFSYDVKMKEKGDIPEGYSVSREKKERFSLILESASTNQTSMYLCASGGDRGNQPQHFGDGTRLSIL.

V gene TRBV27 combines with J gene TRBJ1-1; D might be TRBD1 (6 bases). Germline values: CDR1 MNHEY, CDR2 SMNVEV (reference sequence). This CDR3 spans 13 amino acids. V dropped 4 bases and J dropped 4 bases, with 10 bases sitting between them. The CDR3, as DNA: TGTGCCAGCAGTTCCGGGACATCCACTGAAGCTTTCTTT. Its protein is CASSSGTSTEAFF.

The chain has TRBV6-1 and TRBJ1-1; D gene ambiguous. The CDR3 has 13 residues. Trimming took off 2 bases at V and 5 bases at J, with 9 bases between the two ends. The germline gives CDR1 MNHNS, CDR2 SASEGT. The CDR3 nucleotides are TGTGCCAGCAGTGAATTGAGAGGAACTGAAGCTTTCTTT. This translates into CASSELRGTEAFF.

CDR3 protein: CASSSVTAQNTEAFF. The CDR3 DNA reads TGTGCCAGTAGTTCCGTGACAGCGCAGAACACTGAAGCTTTCTTT. The chain employs TRBV19 and TRBJ1-1, with a weak D call TRBD1 (5 bases). The CDR3 consists of 15 residues. V was cut by 5 bases and J by 1 base, with 14 bases left in between. CDR1 and CDR2 from the germline V gene are LNHDA and SQIVND (reference sequence).

The chain uses TRBV5-1 and TRBJ1-2, with unresolved D. V was trimmed by 0 bases and J by 4 bases, leaving 10 bases between them. Germline V lookup: CDR1 SGHRS, CDR2 YFSETQ. The length of the CDR3 is 14 residues. CDR3 residues: CASSLGEGGYGYTF. DNA of the CDR3: TGCGCCAGCAGCTTGGGCGAGGGAGGCTATGGCTACACCTTC.

This clone has a single count. The rearrangement uses TRBV19 and TRBJ2-1; 12 nucleotides line up with TRBD1. Per the germline V gene, CDR1 is LNHDA and CDR2 is SQIVND (reference sequence). After removal of 2 bases from V and 7 bases from J, the junction contained 6 bases not matched to a gene. The CDR3 runs 16 residues. This chain's CDR3 is CASSILGQGAWNEQFF. The CDR3 nucleotides read TGTGCCAGTAGTATATTGGGACAGGGGGCATGGAATGAGCAGTTCTTC.

V gene TRBV24-1 combines with J gene TRBJ2-1, with a tentative D call TRBD1 (7 bases). The V and J ends lost 5 bases and 0 bases respectively, with 22 bases between them. The CDR3 is made up of 19 amino acids. The germline V gene encodes CDR1 KGHDR and CDR2 SFDVKD. CDR3 region: CATSVGGGLRGSSYNEQFF. The CDR3 region has the DNA TGTGCCACCAGTGTGGGGGGCGGACTCAGGGGGAGCTCCTACAATGAGCAGTTCTTC.

CDR3 bases: TGTGCCAGCAGTGAAACAGTAAGTCTGAACACTGAAGCTTTCTTT. Protein sequence: CASSETVSLNTEAFF. The chain couples TRBV25-1 to TRBJ1-1; D is undetermined. The CDR3 contains 15 residues. Trimming took off 2 bases at V and 0 bases at J, with 10 bases between the two ends. From germline, CDR1 is MGHDK and CDR2 SYGVNS.

This clone was seen a single time. The chain carries TRBV28 and TRBJ1-6; TRBD1 agrees at 7 bases. The CDR3 runs 15 residues. With V trimmed by 7 bases and J by 6 bases, 9 bases remained unmatched. CDR1 is MDHEN and CDR2 is SYDVKM in the germline V gene. CDR3 nucleotides: TGTGCCAGCACCCCTCGGGACAGAATTAATTCACCCCTCCACTTT. Amino acid sequence: CASTPRDRINSPLHF.

V gene TRBV9 combines with J gene TRBJ1-4; 7 nucleotides line up with TRBD1. V was clipped by 2 bases and J by 6 bases; unmatched bases: 7. The CDR3 extends over 15 amino acids. Germline CDR1 reads SGDLS; CDR2 reads YYNGEE. For the CDR3, the DNA is TGTGCCAGCAGCGTTAAACAGGGGAGTCATGAAAAACTGTTTTTT. Translating it yields CASSVKQGSHEKLFF. Full variable domain (missing parts from reference TRBV9 and TRBJ1-4): DSGVTQTPKHLITATGQRVTLRCSPRSGDLSVYWYQQSLDQGLQFLIQYYNGEERAKGNILERFSAQQFPDLHSELNLSSLELGDSALYFCASSVKQGSHEKLFFGSGTQLSVL.

The chain combines TRBV18 with TRBJ2-7, with 9 bases identical to TRBD1. From germline, CDR1 is KGHSH and CDR2 LQKENI. The V segment lost 1 base and the J segment 3 bases; nucleotides outside the gene matches: 7. The CDR3 consists of 16 residues. As DNA, the CDR3 is TGTGCCAGCTCACCACAAAGAGGACAGGGGAACTACGAGCAGTACTTC. This encodes CASSPQRGQGNYEQYF. Combining the CDR3 with reference TRBV18 and TRBJ2-7 gives the whole variable domain NAGVMQNPRHLVRRRGQEARLRCSPMKGHSHVYWYRQLPEEGLKFMVYLQKENIIDESGMPKERFSAEFPKEGPSILRIQQVVRGDSAAYFCASSPQRGQGNYEQYFGPGTRLTVT.

The chain recombines TRBV5-1 with TRBJ2-7; maybe TRBD2 (5 bases). The germline V gene has CDR1 SGHRS and CDR2 YFSETQ. V was cut by 10 bases and J by 7 bases, with 12 bases left in between. The length of the CDR3 is 10 residues. CDR3 DNA: TGCGCCTGGACTGTGGGGGAGCAGTACTTC. This translates into CAWTVGEQYF.